These 29 T cell receptor beta chains came from one sample sequenced in a study of blood T cell repertoires in COVID-19. Measured with immunoSEQ multiplex PCR; TCRdb has only the in-frame clones, and not every one. Of about 100,000 clones listed, approximately 91% are singletons. Sequenced input: peripheral blood. All receptors derive from a man aged 60-69 years with acute or convalescent COVID-19.

The gene calls are TRBV7-3 and TRBJ2-1; TRBD2 matches at 14 bases. The CDR3 extends over 17 amino acids. V gave up 4 bases and J gave up 6 bases; unmatched junction bases: 8. From germline, CDR1 is SGHTA and CDR2 FQGTGA. DNA of the CDR3: TGTGCCAGCAGCTCCCGACTAGCGGGAGGGAGGGCCAATGAGCAGTTCTTC. It yields the protein CASSSRLAGGRANEQFF.

This clone was detected only a few times. V and J are TRBV30 and TRBJ1-1; 9 bases line up with TRBD1. The ends lost 2 bases at V and 6 bases at J; junction bases unmatched: 13. Germline values: CDR1 GTSNPN, CDR2 SVGIG (reference sequence). This CDR3 region has 16 residues. CDR3 coding DNA: TGTGCCTGGAGTTTCCCAAGGGGACAGGGAGCGGCTGAAGCTTTCTTT. Translation: CAWSFPRGQGAAEAFF.

The J gene is TRBJ2-2, the V gene TRBV5-6, with 7 positions matching TRBD1. The J segment lost 2 bases and the V segment lost 0 bases, leaving 4 bases of the junction unmatched. CDR1 and CDR2 from the germline V gene are SGHDT and YYEEEE. The CDR3 contains 16 residues. The CDR3 nucleotides are TGTGCCAGCAGCTTGGGGACAGGACCCAACACCGGGGAGCTGTTTTTT. Its protein product is CASSLGTGPNTGELFF.

The V call is TRBV5-1, the J call TRBJ2-1, with D maybe TRBD1 (6 bases). The CDR3 extends over 14 amino acids. The V and J ends lost 3 bases and 5 bases respectively, with 12 bases between them. Germline CDR1 is SGHRS and CDR2 is YFSETQ. The CDR3 sequence: CASSWDIYNNEQFF. In DNA, the CDR3 is TGCGCCAGCAGCTGGGACATCTACAACAATGAGCAGTTCTTC.

The CDR3 sequence: CAWSQLSGTEAFF. The CDR3, as DNA: TGTGCCTGGAGTCAATTGTCAGGCACTGAAGCTTTCTTT. The rearrangement links TRBV30 to TRBJ1-1, with D uncertain. V lost 2 bases and J lost 4, with 11 bases in between. The CDR3 loop spans 13 amino acids. Germline-derived CDR1 and CDR2 are GTSNPN and SVGIG (reference sequence).

This rearrangement joins TRBV14 to TRBJ1-3; TRBD1 is a possible D gene (6 bases). The CDR3 is 16 residues long. The germline V and J ends were trimmed by 3 bases and 0 bases, with 12 bases remaining between them. From germline, CDR1 is SGHDN and CDR2 FVKESK. The DNA of the CDR3 is TGTGCCAGCAGCCAGCTAACAGGGAACTCTGGAAACACCATATATTTT. This encodes CASSQLTGNSGNTIYF.

The chain recombines TRBV21-1 with TRBJ2-1; no check of the table's D call, TRBD1, against the DNA was made. TRBV21-1 corresponds to a pseudogene. The length of the CDR3 is 17 residues. Written as DNA, the CDR3 is TGTGCCAGCAGCAAACCCATAATAACAGAAGCTTACAATGAGCAGTTCTTC. This gives the protein CASSKPIITEAYNEQFF.

The rearrangement uses TRBV18 and TRBJ1-5; 7 positions match TRBD1. With 6 bases clipped from V and 6 bases from J, the junction kept 11 bases outside the gene matches. CDR3 length: 15 amino acids. Germline V gene data show CDR1 as KGHSH and CDR2 as LQKENI. The CDR3 sequence: CASSLRQGVGQPQHF. CDR3 DNA: TGTGCCAGCTCGCTTAGACAGGGAGTGGGTCAGCCCCAGCATTTT.

The chain recombines TRBV18 with TRBJ2-3; D not resolved. Germline values: CDR1 KGHSH, CDR2 LQKENI. This CDR3 has 14 residues. The germline V and J ends were trimmed by 6 bases and 5 bases, with 15 bases remaining between them. CDR3 DNA sequence: TGTGCCAGCTCGTCTTCTCAAGCTGTAGATACGCAGTATTTT. Its translation is CASSSSQAVDTQYF.

V usage is TRBV6-2 or TRBV6-3 and J usage is TRBJ1-1, with TRBD1 as a possible D gene (6 bases). The germline V gene has CDR1 MNHEY and CDR2 SVGEGT. Trimming removed 1 base at V and 4 bases at J, with 16 bases between. The CDR3 spans 16 residues. For the CDR3, the DNA is TGTGCCAGCAGTTACTTCGTTCCAACCAGGGGCACTGAAGCTTTCTTT. Amino acids: CASSYFVPTRGTEAFF.

The chain is built from TRBV5-1 and TRBJ2-5, with 9 bases identical to TRBD1. The J segment lost 4 bases and the V segment lost 4 bases, leaving 8 bases of the junction unmatched. Germline V lookup: CDR1 SGHRS, CDR2 YFSETQ. The CDR3 is 15 amino acids. As DNA, the CDR3 is TGCGCCAGCAGCCGAAACAGGGGGCGGATAGAGACCCAGTACTTC. Encoded protein: CASSRNRGRIETQYF.

The rearrangement uses TRBV24-1 and TRBJ1-2, with TRBD1 as a possible D gene (6 bases). The CDR3 consists of 13 residues. In germline, CDR1 is KGHDR, CDR2 SFDVKD. Trimming shortened V by 3 bases and J by 8 bases, and 12 bases separated the two germline ends. In DNA form, the CDR3 reads TGTGCCACCAGTGATAGTATCAGGGGCGGCTACACCTTC. Protein product: CATSDSIRGGYTF.

The J gene is TRBJ1-4, the V gene TRBV5-5; the match to TRBD1 covers 10 bases. CDR3 length: 16 amino acids. Germline CDR1 and CDR2: SGHKS and YYEKEE (reference sequence). Unmatched junction bases numbered 7, after V lost 0 bases and J lost 8 bases. The CDR3 region is CASSLAPGQGLEKLFF. The CDR3 nucleotides read TGTGCCAGCAGCTTGGCTCCGGGACAGGGGCTAGAAAAACTGTTTTTT.

The gene calls are TRBV12-3 or TRBV12-4 and TRBJ2-1, with 9 bases aligning to TRBD2. This CDR3 region has 13 residues. V lost 10 bases, J lost 4 bases, and 5 bases stayed unmatched. CDR3 loop: CAIPTSGYNEQFF. The CDR3 DNA sequence: TGTGCCATTCCGACTAGCGGATACAATGAGCAGTTCTTC.

The rearrangement joins TRBV7-9 to TRBJ2-7; 8 nucleotides line up with TRBD2. The CDR3 totals 16 residues. V shed 6 bases and J 3 bases; nucleotides not matched to a gene: 13. CDR1 SEHNR and CDR2 FQNEAQ come from the germline V gene (reference sequence). CDR3 sequence reads: CASSWTSTGVGYEQYF. Written as DNA, the CDR3 is TGTGCCAGCAGTTGGACTAGCACGGGAGTTGGCTACGAGCAGTACTTC.

This rearrangement joins TRBV30 to TRBJ1-3; perhaps TRBD1 as D (5 bases). Per the germline V gene, CDR1 is GTSNPN and CDR2 is SVGIG (reference sequence). Trimming removed 1 base at V and 1 base at J, with 8 bases between. The CDR3 sequence is 14 residues long. The CDR3 loop reads CAWSEGVSGNTIYF. DNA of the CDR3: TGTGCCTGGAGTGAAGGGGTATCTGGAAACACCATATATTTT. Combining the CDR3 with reference TRBV30 and TRBJ1-3 gives the whole variable domain SQTIHQWPATLVQPVGSPLSLECTVEGTSNPNLYWYRQAAGRGLQLLFYSVGIGQISSEVPQNLSASRPQDRQFILSSKKLLLSDSGFYLCAWSEGVSGNTIYFGEGSWLTVV.

The CDR3, as DNA: TGTGCTAGTGGTTCGGGACTGACGAACACTGAAGCTTTCTTT. This sequence encodes CASGSGLTNTEAFF. This chain links TRBV12-5 with TRBJ1-1; D might be TRBD1 (5 bases). Trimming removed 4 bases at V and 1 base at J, with 10 bases between. Germline CDR1 reads LGHNT; CDR2 reads FRNRAP. The CDR3 is 14 residues long.

In DNA form, the CDR3 reads TGCGCCAGCAGCCCGGGGACACTGAACACTGAAGCTTTCTTT. Protein: CASSPGTLNTEAFF. The chain uses TRBV5-1 and TRBJ1-1; D is perhaps TRBD1 (6 bases). Germline CDR1 and CDR2: SGHRS and YFSETQ. Trimming left V 4 bases short and J 0 bases short, with 10 bases between. The CDR3 has 14 residues.

The rearrangement joins TRBV6-1 to TRBJ2-3; D is uncertain. V lost 1 base to trimming and J lost 10 bases, with 9 bases between them. CDR1 MNHNS and CDR2 SASEGT come from the germline V gene. The CDR3 is 12 residues long. CDR3 bases: TGTGCCAGCAGTGAAGGCAGGTCCGCGCAGTATTTT. Residues: CASSEGRSAQYF.

The V gene is TRBV5-1, the J gene TRBJ1-1; 7 bases are a match to TRBD1. CDR1 and CDR2 (germline): SGHRS, YFSETQ. CDR3 length: 14 residues. J gave up 2 bases and V 4 bases, and 5 bases lay outside the gene matches. The CDR3: CASSEGQLNTEAFF. CDR3 bases: TGCGCCAGCAGCGAGGGACAGTTAAACACTGAAGCTTTCTTT.

This clone was picked up one time. The chain carries TRBV28 and TRBJ2-7; 7 nucleotides line up with TRBD2. The V segment lost 6 bases and the J segment 0 bases; nucleotides outside the gene matches: 11. This CDR3 comprises 16 residues. Germline V gene data show CDR1 as MDHEN and CDR2 as SYDVKM. CDR3 sequence reads: CASRTGGGSISYEQYV. Here the CDR3 DNA reads TGTGCCAGCAGGACGGGAGGTGGGTCCATCTCCTACGAGCAGTACGTC.

The chain links TRBV5-5 to TRBJ2-2, with TRBD1 identical over 9 bases. This CDR3 has 16 residues. Germline assignment: CDR1 SGHKS and CDR2 YYEKEE (reference sequence). Trimming took 5 bases from V and 5 from J; bases not matched to a gene: 10. The DNA for the CDR3 is TGTGCCAGCAGTTACACCGGGACAGGGATAACCGGGGAGCTGTTTTTT. It encodes CASSYTGTGITGELFF.

This chain joins TRBV11-2 and TRBJ1-1; unclear D gene. This CDR3 comprises 13 residues. Germline CDR1 SGHAT, CDR2 FQNNGV. Trimming stripped 0 bases from V and 1 base from J, with 3 bases between. The CDR3 loop reads CASSLDRNTEAFF. For the CDR3, the DNA is TGTGCCAGCAGCTTAGACAGGAACACTGAAGCTTTCTTT.

V and J are TRBV12-3 or TRBV12-4 and TRBJ2-1, with D possibly TRBD2 on 5 matching bases. Trimming left V 3 bases short and J 8 bases short, with 11 bases between. The CDR3 covers 13 residues. CDR3 protein: CASSLDQRDEQFF. CDR3 sequence (DNA): TGTGCCAGCAGTTTGGACCAGAGGGATGAGCAGTTCTTC.

This chain uses TRBV18 with TRBJ2-2, with D possibly being TRBD1 (6 bases). The CDR3 consists of 15 residues. V was trimmed by 2 bases and J by 1 base, leaving 8 bases between them. The germline CDR1 and CDR2 sequences are KGHSH and LQKENI. CDR3 loop: CASSPGRGNTGELFF. The CDR3 DNA sequence: TGTGCCAGCTCACCAGGCAGGGGGAACACCGGGGAGCTGTTTTTT.

The CDR3 is CAWSRSGNQPQHF. The CDR3 DNA is TGTGCCTGGAGTCGGTCTGGCAATCAGCCCCAGCATTTT. The chain combines TRBV30 with TRBJ1-5, with no clear D. Germline lookup yields CDR1 GTSNPN and CDR2 SVGIG (reference sequence). The CDR3 runs 13 residues. V was pared by 2 bases and J by 2 bases, with 7 bases between.

V and J are TRBV13 and TRBJ2-5; D gene ambiguous. Trimming removed 4 bases from V and 4 bases from J, with 7 bases in between. CDR3 length: 12 residues. In germline, CDR1 is PRHDT, CDR2 FYEKMQ (reference sequence). CDR3 in DNA: TGTGCCAGCAGCTCCCGTCCAGAGACCCAGTACTTC. Translating gives CASSSRPETQYF. Supplemented by reference TRBV13 and TRBJ2-5, the full variable domain reads AAGVIQSPRHLIKEKRETATLKCYPIPRHDTVYWYQQGPGQDPQFLISFYEKMQSDKGSIPDRFSAQQFSDYHSELNMSSLELGDSALYFCASSSRPETQYFGPGTRLLVL.

The chain employs TRBV2 and TRBJ1-1; D is perhaps TRBD1 (5 bases). V was cut by 8 bases and J by 7 bases, with 8 bases left in between. The CDR3 sequence is 10 residues long. CDR1 is SNHLY, CDR2 FYNNEI, per germline. The CDR3 reads CASRGGEAFF. The CDR3 region has the DNA TGTGCCAGCCGGGGGGGTGAAGCTTTCTTT.

The CDR3 nucleotides are TGTGCCAGCAGTTTATCCGCCGGATTCTCAGGGGAAAAACTGTTTTTT. As protein: CASSLSAGFSGEKLFF. The rearrangement links TRBV27 to TRBJ1-4; D might be TRBD1 (5 bases). The CDR3 consists of 16 residues. Germline V gene data show CDR1 as MNHEY and CDR2 as SMNVEV (reference sequence). V was clipped by 0 bases and J by 8 bases, with 16 bases between them.